This entry lists 30 T cell receptor beta chains sequenced from one sample in a study of T cells in Graves' hyperthyroidism and ophthalmopathy. Using RNA transcripts as the source, TCR beta CDR3 regions were amplified. In the first-round RT-PCR of the TCR CDR3, the HTBI primer set was used. TCRdb re-derived calls from the multiplex PCR reads in MiXCR, one entry per CDR3 protein. Counted here are roughly 570,000 distinct CDR3 sequences, 15% to 18% occurring once; the ten biggest clones make up around 7.3%. Sequenced material: blood. These receptors originate from a woman in her 30s with Graves' hyperthyroidism.

This clonotype has just a few counts. The chain combines TRBV12-5 with TRBJ2-7; 8 bases line up with TRBD2. Losses at the gene ends were 7 bases for V and 4 bases for J; bases not matched to a gene: 15. The length of the CDR3 is 16 residues. Germline V gene sequence: CDR1 LGHNT, CDR2 FRNRAP. CDR3 sequence (DNA): TGTGCTAGTGTCCAACACAAGAGCGGGAGAAGGTACGAGCAGTACTTC. Translated: CASVQHKSGRRYEQYF.

Of note for this clonotype: Given a much more abundant clone one base away, this may be a read error. The V call is TRBV29-1, the J call TRBJ2-1, with a possible D match to TRBD2 (6 bases). Trimming shortened V by 1 base and J by 9 bases, and 10 bases separated the two germline ends. There are 12 residues in the CDR3. Germline V gene lookup returns CDR1 SQVTM and CDR2 ANQGSEA. CDR3 sequence: CSVEGREFEQFF. CDR3 nucleotide sequence: TGCAGCGTTGAAGGACGGGAGTTTGAGCAGTTCTTC.

V and J are TRBV6-1 and TRBJ2-7; D may correspond to TRBD1 or TRBD2 (5 bases each). CDR1 is MNHNS, CDR2 SASEGT, per germline. V lost 8 bases and J lost 1, with 27 bases in between. The CDR3 is made up of 18 amino acids. CDR3 in amino acids: CASGRGTTVPFGSYEQYF. The DNA for the CDR3 is TGTGCCAGCGGCCGAGGGACGACAGTCCCCTTCGGATCCTACGAGCAGTACTTC.

This clonotype came up many times. V gene TRBV4-2 combines with J gene TRBJ1-1, with 7 bases fitting TRBD1. Germline CDR1 is LGHNA and CDR2 is YNFKEQ. The CDR3 sequence is 13 residues long. Trimming removed 2 bases from V and 3 bases from J; junction bases left unmatched: 0. DNA of the CDR3: TGTGCCAGCAGCCAAACAGGGGACACTGAAGCTTTCTTT. Its protein is CASSQTGDTEAFF.

On this clonotype: This clone may be a read error of a much larger clone one base away. The conserved phenylalanine or tryptophan is not found at the CDR3 terminus, so this likely reflects a read error. The chain carries TRBV12-3 or TRBV12-4 and TRBJ1-3; D is perhaps TRBD1 (5 bases). V lost 4 bases to trimming and J lost 3 bases, with 19 bases between them. The CDR3 has 17 residues. The CDR3 sequence is CASSSRFTGRRGNTIYL. In DNA form, the CDR3 reads TGTGCCAGCAGTTCTAGGTTTACGGGGCGACGTGGAAACACCATATATCTT.

The chain's CDR3 is CSVEGRTSGNTDTQYF. CDR3 coding DNA: TGCAGCGTTGAAGGCCGGACTAGCGGGAACACAGATACGCAGTATTTT. The rearrangement uses TRBV29-1 and TRBJ2-3, with 12 bases identical to TRBD2. The CDR3 is made up of 16 amino acids. Trimming at V came to 1 base and at J to 2 bases, leaving 4 bases not matched to a gene. Germline V gene sequence: CDR1 SQVTM, CDR2 ANQGSEA.

This rearrangement joins TRBV7-7 to TRBJ2-3; 10 bases fit TRBD2. Germline CDR1 is SSHAT and CDR2 is FNYEAQ (reference sequence). The CDR3 consists of 13 residues. The ends lost 0 bases at V and 11 bases at J; junction bases unmatched: 2. This CDR3 reads CASSLAGTSEQYF. DNA for the CDR3: TGTGCCAGCAGCTTAGCAGGGACTAGCGAGCAGTATTTT.

The table lists this clonotype with a few counts. The genes are TRBV24-1 and TRBJ2-5; TRBD2 matches at 7 bases. CDR1 is KGHDR and CDR2 is SFDVKD in the germline V gene. J lost 2 bases, V lost 4 bases, and 12 bases had no gene match. This CDR3 has 17 residues. CDR3 coding DNA: TGTGCCACCAGTGACCCGATTTTACTAGCGCTACAAGAGACCCAGTACTTC. Its protein product is CATSDPILLALQETQYF.

This clonotype has only a few counts. J is TRBJ1-2 and V is TRBV30; the D is unclear. The CDR3 has 14 residues. The V and J ends lost 8 bases and 2 bases respectively, with 18 bases between them. The germline CDR1 and CDR2 sequences are GTSNPN and SVGIG (reference sequence). The CDR3 spells CASSTPPPNYGYTF. In DNA, the CDR3 is TGTGCCAGTAGTACCCCCCCGCCGAACTATGGCTACACCTTC.

This clonotype has only a few counts. The chain links TRBV30 to TRBJ1-6, with D possibly being TRBD1 (5 bases). Germline V gene data show CDR1 as GTSNPN and CDR2 as SVGIG (reference sequence). V was shortened by 4 bases and J by 7 bases, with 11 bases between the two germline ends. This CDR3 spans 13 amino acids. CDR3 coding DNA: TGTGCCTGGAACACAGGAAAGAATTCACCCCTCCACTTT. Protein sequence: CAWNTGKNSPLHF.

This clonotype has ten or more counts. The chain is built from TRBV13 and TRBJ1-3, with D possibly matching TRBD1 (5 bases). Germline lookup yields CDR1 PRHDT and CDR2 FYEKMQ (reference sequence). The CDR3 is 17 amino acids. Trimming removed 3 bases at V and 0 bases at J, with 15 bases between. The CDR3 DNA is TGTGCCAGCAGCTTGGCAGCCGAGGGGAGCTCTGGAAACACCATATATTTT. Its translation: CASSLAAEGSSGNTIYF.

This clonotype was detected only a few times. The V call is TRBV27, the J call TRBJ1-2, with D hard to call. Trimming stripped 0 bases from V and 10 bases from J, with 12 bases between. The CDR3 totals 13 residues. The germline V gene encodes CDR1 MNHEY and CDR2 SMNVEV (reference sequence). CDR3 protein: CASSLSWAEDYTF. Written as DNA, the CDR3 is TGTGCCAGCAGTTTATCCTGGGCGGAGGACTACACCTTC.

This clonotype was counted ten times or more. This chain uses TRBV7-9 with TRBJ2-1; D gene uncertain. V was cut by 5 bases and J by 3 bases, with 14 bases left in between. CDR3 length: 15 amino acids. Per germline, CDR1 SEHNR and CDR2 FQNEAQ (reference sequence). Here the CDR3 reads CASSVPGSVYNEQFF. The CDR3 nucleotides are TGTGCCAGCAGCGTCCCAGGCTCGGTCTACAATGAGCAGTTCTTC.

This clonotype was counted between two and nine times. This chain uses TRBV5-1 with TRBJ2-7, with TRBD1 matching over 8 bases. This CDR3 contains 13 residues. V was pared by 4 bases and J by 4 bases, with 4 bases of the junction left unmatched. Per the germline V gene, CDR1 is SGHRS and CDR2 is YFSETQ. In DNA, the CDR3 is TGCGCCAGCAGCCCAGGGGGCAAGTACGAGCAGTACTTC. This sequence encodes CASSPGGKYEQYF. The full variable domain, rest sourced from reference TRBV5-1 and TRBJ2-7, is KAGVTQTPRYLIKTRGQQVTLSCSPISGHRSVSWYQQTPGQGLQFLFEYFSETQRNKGNFPGRFSGRQFSNSRSEMNVSTLELGDSALYLCASSPGGKYEQYFGPGTRLTVT.

This clonotype has a count of ten or more. The gene calls are TRBV2 and TRBJ2-4, with D possibly being TRBD2 (6 bases). The CDR3 loop spans 17 amino acids. V dropped 4 bases and J dropped 0 bases, with 16 bases sitting between them. The V gene's germline CDR1 is SNHLY and CDR2 FYNNEI. CDR3 sequence: CASSGLSGVLAKNIQYF. CDR3 nucleotides: TGTGCCAGCAGTGGGCTTAGCGGCGTACTAGCCAAAAACATTCAGTACTTC.

The sample holds many counts of this clonotype. V and J are TRBV6-2 or TRBV6-3 and TRBJ2-5, with 9 bases identical to TRBD2. The length of the CDR3 is 16 residues. CDR1 is MNHEY and CDR2 is SVGEGT in the germline V gene. Trimming at V came to 4 bases and at J to 4 bases, leaving 10 bases not matched to a gene. Here the CDR3 DNA reads TGTGCCAGCAGTTTAGCCGGGACTAGCTTTTTAGAGACCCAGTACTTC. Protein: CASSLAGTSFLETQYF.

This clonotype came up a few times. The rearrangement joins TRBV29-1 to TRBJ2-3, with D possibly being TRBD1 (6 bases). V was clipped by 6 bases and J by 5 bases, with 18 bases between them. CDR1 is SQVTM, CDR2 ANQGSEA, per germline. The CDR3 is 14 amino acids. CDR3 region: CSVDPTTGLDTQYF. CDR3 bases: TGCAGCGTGGACCCAACTACAGGGTTAGATACGCAGTATTTT.

A note on this clonotype: This may be a read error: a much more frequent sequence differs by one nucleotide. This rearrangement joins TRBV3-1 to TRBJ2-3; D unresolved. CDR1 and CDR2 from the germline V gene are LGHDT and YNNKEL (reference sequence). This CDR3 comprises 14 residues. The DNA for the CDR3 is TGTGCCGGCAGCCAAGGCCCTAGCACAGATACGCAGTATTTT. The encoded protein is CAGSQGPSTDTQYF.

At least ten counts were recorded for this clonotype. V usage is TRBV15 and J usage is TRBJ2-5; possibly TRBD1 or TRBD2 for D (5 bases each). This CDR3 comprises 15 residues. Germline V gives CDR1 LNHNV, CDR2 YYDKDF (reference sequence). V dropped 1 base and J dropped 4 bases, with 13 bases sitting between them. The CDR3 coding sequence is TGTGCCACCAGCAGAGTGAGGGGCAACTTAGAGACCCAGTACTTC. Amino acids: CATSRVRGNLETQYF. The variable domain in full, completed from reference TRBV15 and TRBJ2-5, reads DAMVIQNPRYQVTQFGKPVTLSCSQTLNHNVMYWYQQKSSQAPKLLFHYYDKDFNNEADTPDNFQSRRPNTSFCFLDIRSPGLGDTAMYLCATSRVRGNLETQYFGPGTRLLVL.

In this sample, this clonotype turned up a few times. The chain's CDR3 is CASSMGQVGNEQFF. CDR3 coding DNA: TGTGCCAGTAGTATGGGACAGGTGGGCAATGAGCAGTTCTTC. The chain carries TRBV19 and TRBJ2-1, with 8 nucleotides matching TRBD1. Germline lookup yields CDR1 LNHDA and CDR2 SQIVND (reference sequence). V was pared by 3 bases and J by 6 bases, with 4 bases of the junction left unmatched. The CDR3 is made up of 14 amino acids. Complete variable domain (other parts from reference TRBV19 and TRBJ2-1): DGGITQSPKYLFRKEGQNVTLSCEQNLNHDAMYWYRQDPGQGLRLIYYSQIVNDFQKGDIAEGYSVSREKKESFPLTVTSAQKNPTAFYLCASSMGQVGNEQFFGPGTRLTVL.

This clonotype was counted many times. This chain joins TRBV7-6 and TRBJ2-5, with 14 bases matching TRBD2. There are 18 residues in the CDR3. The J segment lost 3 bases and the V segment lost 4 bases, leaving 10 bases of the junction unmatched. Looked up from germline, CDR1 is SGHVS and CDR2 is FNYEAQ. CDR3 in DNA: TGTGCCAGCAGCTCCCCGACTAGCGGGAGGGCCTTGGAAGAGACCCAGTACTTC. Translation: CASSSPTSGRALEETQYF.

As to this clonotype: A read error is possible here, since a much larger clone lies one base away. This rearrangement joins TRBV2 to TRBJ2-1, with TRBD2 identical over 8 bases. Per the germline V gene, CDR1 is SNHLY and CDR2 is FYNNEI. Unmatched junction bases numbered 7, after V lost 10 bases and J lost 5 bases. The CDR3 loop spans 13 amino acids. The CDR3 spells CAINSGGDNEQFF. The CDR3 region has the DNA TGTGCCATCAATTCGGGGGGGGACAATGAGCAGTTCTTC.

The chain joins TRBV9 to TRBJ2-2; the match to TRBD1 covers 7 bases. This CDR3 region has 17 residues. Germline values: CDR1 SGDLS, CDR2 YYNGEE. V trimming: 3 bases; J trimming: 1 base; junction bases outside the gene matches: 9. The CDR3 is CASSGGPGQRNTGELFF. CDR3 coding DNA: TGTGCCAGCAGCGGCGGACCGGGACAGAGGAACACCGGGGAGCTGTTTTTT.

Comments on this clonotype: At one of its ends the junction is not consistent with the germline gene, which may arise from a read error. The chain combines TRBV7-9 with TRBJ2-2, with D possibly TRBD2 on 5 matching bases. The V gene's germline CDR1 is SEHNR and CDR2 FQNEAQ (reference sequence). The CDR3 covers 12 residues. The CDR3 bases are TGTGCCAGCAGCCAAAACACCGGGGAGCCGTTTTTT. Encoded protein: CASSQNTGEPFF. Together with reference TRBV7-9 and TRBJ2-2, the CDR3 gives the full variable domain: DTGVSQNPRHKITKRGQNVTFRCDPISEHNRLYWYRQTLGQGPEFLTYFQNEAQLEKSRLLSDRFSAERPKGSFSTLEIQRTEQGDSAMYLCASSQNTGEPFFGEGSRLTVL.

In the case of this clonotype: At one end the junction does not follow the germline gene, possibly because of a read error. DNA for the CDR3: TGTGCCAGCTCCGTTTTGGGACGGCTGAACACCGAGGAGCTGTTTTTT. This codes for CASSVLGRLNTEELFF. This sequence joins TRBV27 and TRBJ2-2; TRBD1 or TRBD2 may be the D gene (5 bases each). The germline gives CDR1 MNHEY, CDR2 SMNVEV (reference sequence). The CDR3 extends over 16 amino acids.

Turning to this clonotype: It may be a read error: a sequence one base away is much more abundant. The rearrangement joins TRBV24-1 to TRBJ2-1; no firm D call. The germline gives CDR1 KGHDR, CDR2 SFDVKD. The CDR3 sequence is 16 residues long. V was trimmed by 8 bases and J by 2 bases, leaving 18 bases between them. CDR3 sequence (DNA): TGTGCCACCAATGACCCTGGGCGTCTCGCCTACAATGAGCAGTTCTTC. Residues: CATNDPGRLAYNEQFF.

This CDR3 is CASSTRQGLGANTEAFF. The CDR3 DNA reads as TGTGCCAGTAGTACGCGACAGGGACTAGGGGCTAACACTGAAGCTTTCTTT. The chain carries TRBV19 and TRBJ1-1, with TRBD1 identical over 7 bases. The CDR3 consists of 17 residues. V gave up 4 bases and J gave up 2 bases; unmatched junction bases: 13. CDR1 and CDR2 (germline): LNHDA, SQIVND (reference sequence).

This clonotype was detected a few times. The chain combines TRBV6-1 with TRBJ1-1; no clear D gene. This CDR3 comprises 15 residues. CDR1 MNHNS and CDR2 SASEGT come from the germline V gene. Trimming stripped 10 bases from V and 0 bases from J, with 18 bases between. The DNA of the CDR3 is TGTGCCACCTCTCCCCTGGAGATCATGAACACTGAAGCTTTCTTT. This codes for CATSPLEIMNTEAFF.

The chain couples TRBV7-2 to TRBJ1-6, with D maybe TRBD1 (5 bases). The CDR3 runs to 16 residues. V dropped 5 bases and J dropped 0 bases, with 11 bases sitting between them. Germline values: CDR1 SGHTA, CDR2 FQGNSA. The CDR3 is CASSTRQSSYNSPLHF. CDR3 nucleotide sequence: TGTGCCAGCAGCACCCGACAGAGCTCCTATAATTCACCCCTCCACTTT.

A few counts support this clonotype. The rearrangement links TRBV10-1 to TRBJ2-1; D is perhaps TRBD2 (5 bases). Germline-derived CDR1 and CDR2 are WNHNN and SYGVQD (reference sequence). Trimming cost V 4 bases and J 9 bases, with 16 bases left between them. The length of the CDR3 is 14 residues. CDR3: CASSGRLEGFEQFF. CDR3 bases: TGCGCCAGCAGTGGTAGATTAGAGGGATTTGAGCAGTTCTTC.